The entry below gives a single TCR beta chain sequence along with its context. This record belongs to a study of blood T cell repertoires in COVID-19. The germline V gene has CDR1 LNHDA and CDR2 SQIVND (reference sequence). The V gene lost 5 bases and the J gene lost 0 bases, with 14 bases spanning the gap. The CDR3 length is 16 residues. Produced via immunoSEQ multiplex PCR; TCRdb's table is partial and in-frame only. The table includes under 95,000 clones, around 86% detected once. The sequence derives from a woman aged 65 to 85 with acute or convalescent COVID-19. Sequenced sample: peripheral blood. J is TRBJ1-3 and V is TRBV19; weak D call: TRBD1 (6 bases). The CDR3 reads CASSPQGTSSGNTIYF. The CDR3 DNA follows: TGTGCCAGTAGTCCCCAGGGGACCTCCTCTGGAAACACCATATATTTT.